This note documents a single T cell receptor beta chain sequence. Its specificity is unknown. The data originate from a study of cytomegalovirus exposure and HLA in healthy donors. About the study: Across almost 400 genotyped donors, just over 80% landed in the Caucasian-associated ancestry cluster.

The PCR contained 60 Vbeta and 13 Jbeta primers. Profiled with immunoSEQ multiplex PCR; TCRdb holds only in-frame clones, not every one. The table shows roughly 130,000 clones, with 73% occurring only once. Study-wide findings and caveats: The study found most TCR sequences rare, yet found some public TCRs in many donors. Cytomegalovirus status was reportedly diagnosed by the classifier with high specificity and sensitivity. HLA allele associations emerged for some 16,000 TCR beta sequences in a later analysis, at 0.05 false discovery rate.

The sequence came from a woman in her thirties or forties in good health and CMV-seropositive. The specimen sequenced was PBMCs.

The CDR3 region has the DNA TGTGCCAGCAGCTTTTTGGGGCGGAACACTGAAGCTTTCTTT. Protein: CASSFLGRNTEAFF. The chain has TRBV7-9 and TRBJ1-1; tentative D call: TRBD1 (5 bases). This CDR3 is built from 14 residues. V was trimmed by 3 bases and J by 1 base, leaving 9 bases between them. Germline lookup yields CDR1 SEHNR and CDR2 FQNEAQ (reference sequence).